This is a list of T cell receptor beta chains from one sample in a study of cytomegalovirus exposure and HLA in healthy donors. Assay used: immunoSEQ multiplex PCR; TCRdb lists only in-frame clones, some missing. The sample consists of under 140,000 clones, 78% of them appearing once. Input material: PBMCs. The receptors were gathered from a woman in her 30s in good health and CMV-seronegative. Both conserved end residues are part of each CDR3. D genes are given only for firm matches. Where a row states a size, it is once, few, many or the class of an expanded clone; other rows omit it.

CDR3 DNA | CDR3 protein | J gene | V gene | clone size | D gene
TGTGCCAGTAGGGGGCGGGAGGGCTTGAATGAGCAGTTCTTC | CASRGREGLNEQFF | TRBJ2-1 | TRBV19 | - | TRBD2
TGTGCCAGCACAGGGGACTATGGCTACACCTTC | CASTGDYGYTF | TRBJ1-2 | TRBV5-6 | few | -
TGTGCCAGCAGCTCCGGACAGGGGGGATCCTACGAGCAGTACTTC | CASSSGQGGSYEQYF | TRBJ2-7 | TRBV11-2 | - | TRBD1
TGTGCCAGCAGTTATGTAGCGGCCTACGAGCAGTACTTC | CASSYVAAYEQYF | TRBJ2-7 | TRBV6-6 | - | -
TGTGCCAGCATGAGGCAGCCCAACACCTACAATGAGCAGTTCTTC | CASMRQPNTYNEQFF | TRBJ2-1 | TRBV27 | many | -
TGTGCCAGCAGTGAAGCGACTTCTCACCAGCCCCAGCATTTT | CASSEATSHQPQHF | TRBJ1-5 | TRBV2 | - | -
TGTGCCAGCAGCTTGGCCCACCCCAGGGGAGGGACTGAAGCTTTCTTT | CASSLAHPRGGTEAFF | TRBJ1-1 | TRBV5-4 | few | -
TGTGCCAGCAGTTACTTCGCCGGGACAGGGTACAATGAGCAGTTCTTC | CASSYFAGTGYNEQFF | TRBJ2-1 | TRBV6-5 | - | TRBD1
TGCGCCAGTTCAAGCGGGGGGACTTACGAGCAGTACTTC | CASSSGGTYEQYF | TRBJ2-7 | TRBV10-2 | - | TRBD2
TGTGCCAGCAGCGGAACAGCCTATAGCAATCAGCCCCAGCATTTT | CASSGTAYSNQPQHF | TRBJ1-5 | TRBV9 | - | -
TGTGCCAGCAGTGGGGGGCCTGTTCAGTACTTC | CASSGGPVQYF | TRBJ2-7 | TRBV2 | - | -
TGCGCCAGCAGCCAAGACAGGGGGGGACAGGGGGGAAAACTGTTTTTT | CASSQDRGGQGGKLFF | TRBJ1-4 | TRBV4-1 | - | TRBD1
TGTGCCACCCGGGACAGGGGGGCAGATACGCAGTATTTT | CATRDRGADTQYF | TRBJ2-3 | TRBV6-4 | - | TRBD1
TGTGCCAGCAGTTACCGGGACAGGGGAGGCGGCTACACCTTC | CASSYRDRGGGYTF | TRBJ1-2 | TRBV6-5 | - | TRBD1
TGTGCCAGCAGCGAGCGGGGGCTAAGGACTGAAGCTTTCTTT | CASSERGLRTEAFF | TRBJ1-1 | TRBV7-9 | - | -
TGTGCCAGCTCACCACCCTCAGGGGGCAAAGAGACCCAGTACTTC | CASSPPSGGKETQYF | TRBJ2-5 | TRBV18 | - | TRBD1
TGTGCCAGCAGCTTGGCCGGAGAGACCCAGTACTTC | CASSLAGETQYF | TRBJ2-5 | TRBV5-5 | few | -
TGTGCCAGTAGCACCCGCTTCAATCCGGGACAGGTGGGCAATCAGCCCCAGCATTTT | CASSTRFNPGQVGNQPQHF | TRBJ1-5 | TRBV19 | - | TRBD1
TGTGCCAGCAACCCCGGACTGAGCGGCTACACCTTC | CASNPGLSGYTF | TRBJ1-2 | TRBV2 | - | -
TGTGCCAGCAGCAGCGCTCACTCCTACGAGCAGTACTTC | CASSSAHSYEQYF | TRBJ2-7 | TRBV5-4 | - | -
TGCGCCAGCAGCCAGGAAAGCGGGATCTACGAGCAGTACTTC | CASSQESGIYEQYF | TRBJ2-7 | TRBV4-3 | - | TRBD2
TGTGCCAGCAGCTTAGACAGAGACAATGAGCAGTTCTTC | CASSLDRDNEQFF | TRBJ2-1 | TRBV7-9 | once | -
TGTGCCAGCAGTTCCGGGACAGAAGACTACGAGCAGTACTTC | CASSSGTEDYEQYF | TRBJ2-7 | TRBV28 | - | TRBD1
TGCGCCAGCAGCTTGTGGCCGGGGAACACTGAAGCTTTCTTT | CASSLWPGNTEAFF | TRBJ1-1 | TRBV5-1 | few | -
TGTGCCAGCGGAGACAGTCTCGGGGAAAAACTGTTTTTT | CASGDSLGEKLFF | TRBJ1-4 | TRBV25-1 | - | -
TGTGCCAGCAGTGAATTTCTAGCCGCTAACAATGAGCAGTTCTTC | CASSEFLAANNEQFF | TRBJ2-1 | TRBV2 | - | -
TGTGCCAGCAGTCACCCAAGGACAAAGAACAATGAGCAGTTCTTC | CASSHPRTKNNEQFF | TRBJ2-1 | TRBV7-9 | once | -
TGCGCCAGCAGCCCGGGACAGTTACGGGAGGAAAAACTGTTTTTT | CASSPGQLREEKLFF | TRBJ1-4 | TRBV5-1 | few | TRBD1
TGTGCCAGCAGCCAAGCCCAAGGACAGGGAAGCTGGAACACCTTC | CASSQAQGQGSWNTF | TRBJ1-2 | TRBV4-2 | - | TRBD1
TGTGCCAGCAGACCACCCGGGAGATCGGGGAGTGCGCAGTATTTT | CASRPPGRSGSAQYF | TRBJ2-3 | TRBV28 | - | -
TGTGCCAGCAGCGTAGGGGCAGGGGAAAACACCATATATTTT | CASSVGAGENTIYF | TRBJ1-3 | TRBV9 | once | -
TGCGCCACTAGGGAGGCTAGCTCCTACGAGCAGTACTTC | CATREASSYEQYF | TRBJ2-7 | TRBV10-2 | - | -
TGTGCCAGCAGTCCAAACATGAACACTGAAGCTTTCTTT | CASSPNMNTEAFF | TRBJ1-1 | TRBV6-5 | - | -
TGCGCCAGCAGCTTGGGCGGGAGCTCCTACGAGCAGTACTTC | CASSLGGSSYEQYF | TRBJ2-7 | TRBV5-1 | - | TRBD2
TGTGCCAGCAGCAACCTAGCGGGAGTGTCCTACAATGAGCAGTTCTTC | CASSNLAGVSYNEQFF | TRBJ2-1 | TRBV7-2 | - | TRBD2
TGTGCCAGCAGCCCGAGACCAGGGTCTGGCTACACCTTC | CASSPRPGSGYTF | TRBJ1-2 | TRBV11-2 | - | -
TGCAGTGCTATTCTCTGGGGACAATACACCTTC | CSAILWGQYTF | TRBJ1-2 | TRBV20-1 | - | -
TGTGCCTGGAGTTTGGGGGGTAGCACCGGGGAGCTGTTTTTT | CAWSLGGSTGELFF | TRBJ2-2 | TRBV30 | - | -
TGTGCCAGCAGCTACGGGACAGGGGGAATGGAAGCTTTCTTT | CASSYGTGGMEAFF | TRBJ1-1 | TRBV2 | - | TRBD1
TGTGCCACCCTTGCCAGCGGGTGGCCCTACGAGCAGTACTTC | CATLASGWPYEQYF | TRBJ2-7 | TRBV6-5 | - | -
TGTGCCAGCAGCGTAGCACAGTTGGAATACAATGAGCAGTTCTTC | CASSVAQLEYNEQFF | TRBJ2-1 | TRBV9 | - | -
TGTGCCTGGAGTGCAGACAGGGCGGCCGGGGAGCTGTTTTTT | CAWSADRAAGELFF | TRBJ2-2 | TRBV30 | - | TRBD1
TGTGCCAGCAGCCAAGATGGAACTAGCGGGGGAACCCGCAATGAGCAGTTCTTC | CASSQDGTSGGTRNEQFF | TRBJ2-1 | TRBV4-2 | - | TRBD2
TGTGCCAGCAGCTCCGTAGGGACTAGCGGGAGCAAGACCCAGTACTTC | CASSSVGTSGSKTQYF | TRBJ2-5 | TRBV13 | - | TRBD2
TGTGCCAGCAGGGGACTAGCCCCTTCCTACGAGCAGTACTTC | CASRGLAPSYEQYF | TRBJ2-7 | TRBV6-1 | few | TRBD2
TGTGCCTGGAGAAGACAGTCCTTCTCCTACGAGCAGTACTTC | CAWRRQSFSYEQYF | TRBJ2-7 | TRBV30 | - | -
TGTGCCAGCAGTGACCGACAGTTCTCTGGGGCCAACGTCCTGACTTTC | CASSDRQFSGANVLTF | TRBJ2-6 | TRBV6-1 | - | -
TGTGCCAGCAGTTTAGGGACAGAAGAGACCCAGTACTTC | CASSLGTEETQYF | TRBJ2-5 | TRBV28 | once | TRBD1
TGTGCCTGGACGGGACAGGGCGGCGGCTACACCTTC | CAWTGQGGGYTF | TRBJ1-2 | TRBV30 | once | TRBD1
TGCGCCAGCCGGACAGCGAACACTGAAGCTTTCTTT | CASRTANTEAFF | TRBJ1-1 | TRBV5-1 | - | -
TGTGCCAGCAGTGAAGGAAAGCGGAGTGAGACCCAGTACTTC | CASSEGKRSETQYF | TRBJ2-5 | TRBV2 | few | -
TGTGCCAGCAGCCCGGGACAGGGTAGATCCTACAATGAGCAGTTCTTC | CASSPGQGRSYNEQFF | TRBJ2-1 | TRBV5-8 | - | TRBD1
TGTGCCAGCAGCTCGACAGGGGCCGAGACCCAGTACTTC | CASSSTGAETQYF | TRBJ2-5 | TRBV7-2 | once | TRBD1
TGTGCCAGCAGTGAGTTGCTCCGGGATGAGCAGTTCTTC | CASSELLRDEQFF | TRBJ2-1 | TRBV27 | - | -
TGTGCCTGGAGTGTCCGCGGGGGGGGCACCGGGGAGCTGTTTTTT | CAWSVRGGGTGELFF | TRBJ2-2 | TRBV30 | - | TRBD2
TGTGCCAGCAGCCCGAGGGACGGGGGAGAGCAGTTCTTC | CASSPRDGGEQFF | TRBJ2-1 | TRBV7-9 | - | -
TGCGCCAGCAGCCAAGGGGGATACGAGCAGTACTTC | CASSQGGYEQYF | TRBJ2-7 | TRBV5-1 | - | -
TGCGCCAGCAGCCGAGGGACCGGGGGTAACACCGGGGAGCTGTTTTTT | CASSRGTGGNTGELFF | TRBJ2-2 | TRBV4-3 | - | -